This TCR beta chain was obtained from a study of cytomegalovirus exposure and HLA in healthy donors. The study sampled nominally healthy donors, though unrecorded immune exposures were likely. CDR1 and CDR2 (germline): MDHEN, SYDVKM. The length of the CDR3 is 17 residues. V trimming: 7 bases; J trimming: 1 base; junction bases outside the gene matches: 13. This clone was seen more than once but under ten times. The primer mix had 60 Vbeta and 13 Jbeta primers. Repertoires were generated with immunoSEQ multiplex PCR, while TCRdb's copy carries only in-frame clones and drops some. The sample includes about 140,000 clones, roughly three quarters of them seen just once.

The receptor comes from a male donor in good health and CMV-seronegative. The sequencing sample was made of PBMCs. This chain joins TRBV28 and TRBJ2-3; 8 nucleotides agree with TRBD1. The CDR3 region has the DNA TGTGCCAGCACCGGAGGGCACGCGGGACAGGGCACAGATACGCAGTATTTT. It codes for CASTGGHAGQGTDTQYF.